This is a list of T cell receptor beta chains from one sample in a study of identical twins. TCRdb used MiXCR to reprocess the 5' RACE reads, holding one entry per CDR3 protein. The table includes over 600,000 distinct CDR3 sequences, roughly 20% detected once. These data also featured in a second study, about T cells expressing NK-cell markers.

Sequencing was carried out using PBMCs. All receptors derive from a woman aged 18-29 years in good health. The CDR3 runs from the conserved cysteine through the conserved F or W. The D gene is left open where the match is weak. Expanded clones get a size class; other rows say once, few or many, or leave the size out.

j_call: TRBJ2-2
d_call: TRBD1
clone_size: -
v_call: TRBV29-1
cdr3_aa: CSVRTGGRSGELFF
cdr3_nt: TGCAGCGTTCGGACAGGGGGCAGGTCCGGGGAGCTGTTTTTT

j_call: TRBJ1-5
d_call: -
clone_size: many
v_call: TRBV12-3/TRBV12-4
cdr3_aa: CASSLEGVHQPQHF
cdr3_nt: TGTGCCAGCAGTTTGGAGGGTGTACATCAGCCCCAGCATTTT

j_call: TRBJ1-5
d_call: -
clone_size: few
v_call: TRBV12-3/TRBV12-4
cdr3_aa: CASRERSWPQHF
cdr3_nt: TGTGCCAGCAGGGAAAGAAGCTGGCCCCAGCATTTT

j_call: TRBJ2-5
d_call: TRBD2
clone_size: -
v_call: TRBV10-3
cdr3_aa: CAISERGLGWTQYF
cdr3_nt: TGTGCCATCAGTGAGAGGGGACTAGGATGGACCCAGTACTTC

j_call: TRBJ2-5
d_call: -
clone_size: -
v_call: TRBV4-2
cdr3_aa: CASNGEQETQYF
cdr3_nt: TGTGCCAGCAACGGGGAACAAGAGACCCAGTACTTC

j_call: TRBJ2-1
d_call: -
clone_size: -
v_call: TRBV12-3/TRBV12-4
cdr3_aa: CASSSVRGGNFQFF
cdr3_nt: TGTGCCAGCAGTTCCGTCCGTGGGGGAAATTTTCAGTTCTTC

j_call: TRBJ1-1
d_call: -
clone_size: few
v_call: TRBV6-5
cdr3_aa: CASTNGREAFF
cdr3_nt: TGTGCCAGCACGAACGGACGCGAAGCTTTCTTT

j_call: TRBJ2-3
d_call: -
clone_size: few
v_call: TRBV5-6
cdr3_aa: CASSQGARADTQYF
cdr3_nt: TGTGCCAGCAGCCAGGGCGCTAGGGCAGATACGCAGTATTTT

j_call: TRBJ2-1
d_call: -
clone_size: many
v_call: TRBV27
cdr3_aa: CASSLGLDPSEQFF
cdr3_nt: TGTGCCAGCAGTTTAGGGCTAGACCCGAGCGAGCAGTTCTTC

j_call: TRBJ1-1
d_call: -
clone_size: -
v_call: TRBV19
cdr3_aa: CASRSLMTANTEAFF
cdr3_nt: TGTGCCAGTAGGTCTCTAATGACAGCTAACACTGAAGCTTTCTTT

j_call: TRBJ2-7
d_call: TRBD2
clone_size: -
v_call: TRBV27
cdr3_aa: CASRGLARSYEQYF
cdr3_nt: TGTGCCAGCAGAGGACTAGCGAGATCCTACGAGCAGTACTTC

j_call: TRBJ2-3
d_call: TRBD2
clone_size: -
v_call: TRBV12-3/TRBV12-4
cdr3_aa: CASSPGGAMDTQYF
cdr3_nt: TGTGCCAGCAGTCCGGGGGGGGCCATGGATACGCAGTATTTT

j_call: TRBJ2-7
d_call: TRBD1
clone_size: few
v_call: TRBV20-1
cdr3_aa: CSALPGTGTYEQYF
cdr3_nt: TGCAGTGCTTTACCCGGGACAGGGACCTACGAGCAGTACTTC

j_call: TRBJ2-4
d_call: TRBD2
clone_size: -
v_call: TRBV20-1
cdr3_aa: CSAESRDYGIIQYF
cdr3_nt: TGCAGTGCTGAAAGCCGGGACTACGGAATTATTCAGTACTTC

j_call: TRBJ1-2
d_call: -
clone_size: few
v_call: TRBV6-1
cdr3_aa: CASREHPNYGYTF
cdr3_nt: TGTGCCAGCCGAGAACACCCTAACTATGGCTACACCTTC

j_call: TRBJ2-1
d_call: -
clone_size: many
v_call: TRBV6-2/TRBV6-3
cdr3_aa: CASSYQTAAKQFF
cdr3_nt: TGTGCCAGCAGCTACCAGACTGCTGCTAAGCAGTTCTTC

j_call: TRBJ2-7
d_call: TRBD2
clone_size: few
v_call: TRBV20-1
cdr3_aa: CSARGLAGGGEQYF
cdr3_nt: TGCAGTGCTAGGGGACTAGCGGGGGGGGGTGAGCAGTACTTC

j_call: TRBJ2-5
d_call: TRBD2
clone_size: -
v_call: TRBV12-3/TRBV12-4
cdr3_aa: CASRGTSGTLQETQYF
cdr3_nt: TGTGCCAGCAGAGGGACTAGCGGGACCCTACAAGAGACCCAGTACTTC

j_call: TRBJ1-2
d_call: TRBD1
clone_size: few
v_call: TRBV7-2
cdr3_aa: CASSLASGGGYGYTF
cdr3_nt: TGTGCCAGCAGCTTAGCGTCAGGGGGCGGCTATGGCTACACCTTC

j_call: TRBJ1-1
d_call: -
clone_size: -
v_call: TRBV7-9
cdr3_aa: CASSLWEPMNTEAFF
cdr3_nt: TGTGCCAGCAGCCTCTGGGAGCCCATGAACACTGAAGCTTTCTTT

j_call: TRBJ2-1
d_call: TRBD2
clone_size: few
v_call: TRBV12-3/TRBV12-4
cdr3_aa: CASSLPGGGPDNEQFF
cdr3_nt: TGTGCCAGCAGTCTCCCGGGGGGGGGCCCCGACAATGAGCAGTTCTTC

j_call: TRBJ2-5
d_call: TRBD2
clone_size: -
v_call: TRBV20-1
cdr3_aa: CSARNPSGNQETQYF
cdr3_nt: TGCAGTGCGAGGAATCCTAGCGGAAACCAAGAGACCCAGTACTTC

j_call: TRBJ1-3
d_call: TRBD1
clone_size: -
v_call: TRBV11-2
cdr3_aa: CASSLRLGQGAPGNTIYF
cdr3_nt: TGTGCCAGCAGCTTAAGATTAGGACAGGGGGCGCCTGGAAACACCATATATTTT

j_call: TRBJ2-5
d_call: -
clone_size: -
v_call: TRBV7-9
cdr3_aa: CASSFAGSQETQYF
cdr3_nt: TGTGCCAGCAGCTTTGCGGGGTCCCAAGAGACCCAGTACTTC

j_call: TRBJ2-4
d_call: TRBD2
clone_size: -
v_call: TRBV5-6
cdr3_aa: CASSSGLGLAKNIQYF
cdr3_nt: TGTGCCAGCAGCTCCGGACTAGGTTTAGCCAAAAACATTCAGTACTTC

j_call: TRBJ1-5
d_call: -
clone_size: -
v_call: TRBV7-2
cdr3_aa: CASSPQRNQPQHF
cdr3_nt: TGTGCCAGCAGCCCTCAACGGAACCAGCCCCAGCATTTT

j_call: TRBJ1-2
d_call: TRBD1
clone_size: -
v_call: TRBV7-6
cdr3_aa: CASSRTTGDFGGYTF
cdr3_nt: TGTGCCAGCAGCCGAACAACAGGGGATTTTGGGGGCTACACCTTC

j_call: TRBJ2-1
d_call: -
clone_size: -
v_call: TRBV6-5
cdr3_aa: CASSYDRGGEQFF
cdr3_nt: TGTGCCAGCAGTTACGATAGGGGTGGTGAGCAGTTCTTC

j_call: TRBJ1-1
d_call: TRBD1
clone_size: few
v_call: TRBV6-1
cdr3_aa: CASTTGSGAFF
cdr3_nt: TGTGCCAGTACGACAGGGTCAGGAGCTTTCTTT

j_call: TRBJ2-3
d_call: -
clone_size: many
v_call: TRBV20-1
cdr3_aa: CSASRTVSNADTQYF
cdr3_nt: TGCAGTGCTAGCCGCACGGTTAGCAATGCAGATACGCAGTATTTT

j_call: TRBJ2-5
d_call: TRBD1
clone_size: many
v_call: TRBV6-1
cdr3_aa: CASTDTGTGVETQYF
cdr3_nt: TGTGCCAGCACCGACACTGGGACAGGGGTAGAGACCCAGTACTTC

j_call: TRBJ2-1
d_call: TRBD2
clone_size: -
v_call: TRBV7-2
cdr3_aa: CASSKKAGGAYSEQFF
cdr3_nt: TGTGCCAGCAGCAAAAAAGCGGGAGGAGCCTACAGTGAGCAGTTCTTC

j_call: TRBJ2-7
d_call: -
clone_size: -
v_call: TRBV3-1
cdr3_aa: CASSQVVLSYEQYF
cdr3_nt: TGTGCCAGCAGCCAAGTTGTTCTCTCCTACGAGCAGTACTTC

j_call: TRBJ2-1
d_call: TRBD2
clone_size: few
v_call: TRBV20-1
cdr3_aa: CSARDLSGGHNEQFF
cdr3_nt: TGCAGTGCTAGAGATTTAAGCGGGGGGCACAATGAGCAGTTCTTC

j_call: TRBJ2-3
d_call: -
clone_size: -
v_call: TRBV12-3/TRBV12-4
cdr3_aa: CASTVFGDTQYF
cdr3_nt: TGTGCCAGCACCGTTTTCGGAGATACGCAGTATTTT

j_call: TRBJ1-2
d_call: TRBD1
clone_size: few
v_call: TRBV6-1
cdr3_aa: CASRRPGQGQENGYTF
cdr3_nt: TGTGCCAGCAGACGCCCGGGACAGGGCCAAGAGAATGGCTACACCTTC

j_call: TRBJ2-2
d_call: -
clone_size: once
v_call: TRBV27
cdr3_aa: CASSFRRRNTGELFF
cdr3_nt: TGTGCCAGCAGTTTCCGAAGAAGAAACACCGGGGAGCTGTTTTTT

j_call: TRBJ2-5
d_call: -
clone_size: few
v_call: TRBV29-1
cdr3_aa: CSVAWLIQETQYF
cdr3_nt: TGCAGCGTTGCGTGGCTTATCCAAGAGACCCAGTACTTC

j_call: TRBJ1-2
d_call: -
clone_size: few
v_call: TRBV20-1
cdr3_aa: CSARSPNYGYTF
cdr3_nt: TGCAGTGCTAGATCCCCGAACTATGGCTACACCTTC

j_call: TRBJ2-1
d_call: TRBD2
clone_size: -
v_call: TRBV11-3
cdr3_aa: CASSWGGYNEQFF
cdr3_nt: TGTGCCAGCAGCTGGGGAGGGTACAATGAGCAGTTCTTC

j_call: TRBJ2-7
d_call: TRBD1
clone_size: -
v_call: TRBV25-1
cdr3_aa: CASSLRGKGHSYEQYF
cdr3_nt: TGTGCCAGCAGTCTCAGGGGGAAGGGGCATTCCTACGAGCAGTACTTC

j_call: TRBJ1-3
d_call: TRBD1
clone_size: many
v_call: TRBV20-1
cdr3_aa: CSARNRGQLAGNTIYF
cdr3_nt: TGCAGTGCTAGAAACCGGGGACAGCTGGCTGGAAACACCATATATTTT

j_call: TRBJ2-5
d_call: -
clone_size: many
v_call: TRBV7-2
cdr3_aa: CASSPPSSWETQYF
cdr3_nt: TGTGCCAGCAGCCCTCCGAGCAGCTGGGAGACCCAGTACTTC

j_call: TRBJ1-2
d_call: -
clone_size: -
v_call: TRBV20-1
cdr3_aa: CSAVETLHGYTF
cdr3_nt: TGCAGTGCAGTGGAGACCTTGCATGGCTACACCTTC

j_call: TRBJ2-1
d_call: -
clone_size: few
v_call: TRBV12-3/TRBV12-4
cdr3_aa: CASSSPSIGSYNEQFF
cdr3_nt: TGTGCCAGCAGTTCCCCTTCCATAGGCTCCTACAATGAGCAGTTCTTC

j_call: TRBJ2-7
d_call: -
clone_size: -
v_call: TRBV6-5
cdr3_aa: CASSYSKLNEQYF
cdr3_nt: TGTGCCAGCAGTTACTCGAAGCTGAACGAGCAGTACTTC

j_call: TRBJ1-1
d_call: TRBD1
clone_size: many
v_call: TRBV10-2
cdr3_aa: CASRDTGTGGTEAFF
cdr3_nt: TGCGCCAGCAGGGATACCGGGACAGGGGGCACTGAAGCTTTCTTT

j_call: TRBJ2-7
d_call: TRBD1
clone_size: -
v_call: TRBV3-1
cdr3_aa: CACSKLARTGGQSSYEQYF
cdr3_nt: TGTGCCTGCTCCAAGCTAGCGAGGACAGGGGGCCAGAGCTCCTACGAGCAGTACTTC

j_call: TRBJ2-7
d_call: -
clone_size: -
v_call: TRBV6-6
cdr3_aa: CASTVTDPYEQYF
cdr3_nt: TGTGCCAGCACTGTGACTGACCCCTACGAGCAGTACTTC

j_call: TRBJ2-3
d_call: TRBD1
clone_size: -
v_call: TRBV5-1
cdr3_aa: CASSLVQGQGGTDTQYF
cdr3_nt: TGCGCCAGCAGCCTAGTGCAGGGACAGGGAGGGACAGATACGCAGTATTTT

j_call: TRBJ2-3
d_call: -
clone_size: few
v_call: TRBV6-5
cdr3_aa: CASSYRQTPGDTQYF
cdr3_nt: TGTGCCAGCAGTTACAGGCAAACCCCTGGGGATACGCAGTATTTT